This T cell receptor beta chain was identified in a study of T-cell reconstitution after alpha-beta-depleted transplantation in children. Study-wide results and caveats: Expanded graft clones, several hundred of them, were reportedly the source of alpha-beta T cells about two months after transplant. High day-60 TCRbeta diversity in some patients came from surviving recipient T cells and thymic progenitors.

Unique molecular identifiers were used in preparing the TCRbeta library. TCRdb reprocessed the PCR reads with MiXCR, giving one entry per CDR3 protein. The repertoire includes about 290,000 distinct CDR3 sequences, about 9.5% of them detected once, and roughly 7.1% sits in the top ten. The CDR3 is 14 amino acids. V shed 5 bases, J shed 6 bases, and the junction held 6 bases outside the gene matches. Germline V gene sequence: CDR1 SGHTA, CDR2 FQGNSA. This clonotype was found many times. What it binds is unknown. V is TRBV7-2 and J is TRBJ1-5, with 8 bases identical to TRBD1. The TCR comes from a boy under three years old with acute myeloid leukemia, due to receive a stem cell transplant. Sequences were derived from PBMCs, sampled before TCRalphabeta/CD19-depleted stem cell transplant. This CDR3 reads CASSVGRGRQPQHF. As DNA, the CDR3 is TGTGCCAGCAGCGTGGGCAGGGGGCGTCAGCCCCAGCATTTT. The whole variable domain, filled in from reference TRBV7-2 and TRBJ1-5, reads GAGVSQSPSNKVTEKGKDVELRCDPISGHTALYWYRQSLGQGLEFLIYFQGNSAPDKSGLPSDRFSAERTGGSVSTLTIQRTQQEDSAVYLCASSVGRGRQPQHFGDGTRLSIL.